This T cell receptor beta chain stems from a study of cytomegalovirus exposure and HLA in healthy donors. This clone was picked up a small number of times. Germline loops: CDR1 LGHNA, CDR2 YSLEER. The CDR3 covers 15 residues. Trimming took 2 bases from V and 4 from J; bases not matched to a gene: 6. The PCR had 60 Vbeta and 13 Jbeta primers. Clones were sequenced by immunoSEQ multiplex PCR, and TCRdb holds only the in-frame ones, with some missing. The repertoire has under 200,000 clones, around 63% of them found once; the top ten carry 4.5%. Source material: PBMCs. This sequence was found in a woman aged 18-30 years in good health and CMV-seropositive. The rearrangement links TRBV4-3 to TRBJ1-1; 8 nucleotides match TRBD1. The CDR3 protein is CASSQLDRASTEAFF. The DNA of the CDR3 is TGCGCCAGCAGCCAACTGGACAGGGCGTCCACTGAAGCTTTCTTT.